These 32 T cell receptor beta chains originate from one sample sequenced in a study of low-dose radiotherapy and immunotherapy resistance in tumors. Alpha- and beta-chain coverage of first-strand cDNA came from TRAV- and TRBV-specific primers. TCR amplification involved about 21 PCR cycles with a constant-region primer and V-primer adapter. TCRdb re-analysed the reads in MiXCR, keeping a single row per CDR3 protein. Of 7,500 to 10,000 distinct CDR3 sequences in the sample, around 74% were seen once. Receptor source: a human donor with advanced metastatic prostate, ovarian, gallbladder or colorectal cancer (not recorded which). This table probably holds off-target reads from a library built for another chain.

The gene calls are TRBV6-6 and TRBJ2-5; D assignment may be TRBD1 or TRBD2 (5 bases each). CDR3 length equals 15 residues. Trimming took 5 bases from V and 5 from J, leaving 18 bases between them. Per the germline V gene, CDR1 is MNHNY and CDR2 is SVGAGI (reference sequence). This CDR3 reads CASSLSGTWRETQYF. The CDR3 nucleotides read TGTGCCAGCAGTCTGTCCGGGACCTGGAGGGAGACCCAGTACTTC.

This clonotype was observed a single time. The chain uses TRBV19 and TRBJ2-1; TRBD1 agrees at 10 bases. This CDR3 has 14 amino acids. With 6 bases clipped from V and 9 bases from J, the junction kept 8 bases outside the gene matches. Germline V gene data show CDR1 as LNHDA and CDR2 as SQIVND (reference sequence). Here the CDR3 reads CASSLGTGVGEQFF. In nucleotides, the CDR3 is TGTGCCAGTAGCCTCGGGACAGGGGTAGGTGAGCAGTTCTTC. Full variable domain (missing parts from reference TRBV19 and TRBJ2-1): DGGITQSPKYLFRKEGQNVTLSCEQNLNHDAMYWYRQDPGQGLRLIYYSQIVNDFQKGDIAEGYSVSREKKESFPLTVTSAQKNPTAFYLCASSLGTGVGEQFFGPGTRLTVL.

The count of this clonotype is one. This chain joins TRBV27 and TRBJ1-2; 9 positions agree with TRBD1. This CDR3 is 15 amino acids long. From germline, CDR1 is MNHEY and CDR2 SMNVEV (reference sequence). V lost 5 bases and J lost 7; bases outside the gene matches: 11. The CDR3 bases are TGTGCCAGCAGTGACATAGACAGGGGGGTTGTTGGCTACACCTTC. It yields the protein CASSDIDRGVVGYTF.

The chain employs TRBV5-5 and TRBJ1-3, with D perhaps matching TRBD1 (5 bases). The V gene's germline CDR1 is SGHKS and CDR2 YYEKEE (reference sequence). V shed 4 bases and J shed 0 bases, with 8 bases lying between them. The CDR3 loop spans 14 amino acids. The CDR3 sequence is CASSQTDSGNTIYF. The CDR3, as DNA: TGTGCCAGCAGCCAGACAGACTCTGGAAACACCATATATTTT.

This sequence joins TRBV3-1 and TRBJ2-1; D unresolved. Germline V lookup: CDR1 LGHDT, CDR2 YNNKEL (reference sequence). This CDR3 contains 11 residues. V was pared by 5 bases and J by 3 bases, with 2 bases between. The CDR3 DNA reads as TGTGCCAGCAGCTACTACAATGAGCAGTTCTTC. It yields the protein CASSYYNEQFF.

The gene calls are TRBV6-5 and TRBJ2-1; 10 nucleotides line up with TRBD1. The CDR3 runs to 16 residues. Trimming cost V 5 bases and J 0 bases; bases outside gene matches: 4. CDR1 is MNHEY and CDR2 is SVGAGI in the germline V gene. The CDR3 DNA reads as TGTGCCAGCAGTCTTCGACAGGGGGCCTCCTACAATGAGCAGTTCTTC. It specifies CASSLRQGASYNEQFF.

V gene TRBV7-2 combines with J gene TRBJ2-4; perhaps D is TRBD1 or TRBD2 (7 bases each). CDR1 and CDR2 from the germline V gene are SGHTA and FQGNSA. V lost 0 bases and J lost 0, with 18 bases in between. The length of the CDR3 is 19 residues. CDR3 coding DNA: TGTGCCAGCAGCTTAGCTGCGGGAGCCAGGGGGGGAGCCAAAAACATTCAGTACTTC. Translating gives CASSLAAGARGGAKNIQYF.

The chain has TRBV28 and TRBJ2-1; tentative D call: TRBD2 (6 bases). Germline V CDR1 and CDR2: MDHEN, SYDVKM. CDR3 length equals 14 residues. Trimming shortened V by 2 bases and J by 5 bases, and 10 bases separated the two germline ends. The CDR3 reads CASSLPLANNEQFF. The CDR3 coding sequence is TGTGCCAGCAGTTTACCACTAGCCAACAATGAGCAGTTCTTC.

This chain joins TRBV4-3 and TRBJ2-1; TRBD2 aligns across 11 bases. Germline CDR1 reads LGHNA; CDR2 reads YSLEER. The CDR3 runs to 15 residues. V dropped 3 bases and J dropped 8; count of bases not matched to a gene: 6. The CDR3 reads CASSQTSGIVDEQFF. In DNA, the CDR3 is TGCGCCAGCAGCCAGACTAGCGGGATCGTAGATGAGCAGTTCTTC.

The CDR3 loop reads CASSLGGSGAYNEQFF. DNA of the CDR3: TGTGCCAGCAGCTTGGGGGGGTCAGGGGCCTACAATGAGCAGTTCTTC. This sequence joins TRBV5-4 and TRBJ2-1; TRBD1 is a possible D gene (6 bases). The CDR3 loop spans 16 amino acids. The germline V and J ends were trimmed by 0 bases and 2 bases, with 12 bases remaining between them. The germline V gene encodes CDR1 SGHNT and CDR2 YYREEE (reference sequence).

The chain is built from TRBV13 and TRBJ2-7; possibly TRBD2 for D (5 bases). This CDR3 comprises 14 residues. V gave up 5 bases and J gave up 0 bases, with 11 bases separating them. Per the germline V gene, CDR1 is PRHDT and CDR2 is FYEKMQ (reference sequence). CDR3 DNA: TGTGCCAGCAGCCGGACTCCTTCCTCCTACGAGCAGTACTTC. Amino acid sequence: CASSRTPSSYEQYF.

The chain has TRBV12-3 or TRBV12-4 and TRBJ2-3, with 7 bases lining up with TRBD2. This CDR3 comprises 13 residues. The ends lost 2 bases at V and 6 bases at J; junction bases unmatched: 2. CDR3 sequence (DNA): TGTGCCAGCAGTTTAAGCGGGGTGGATACGCAGTATTTT. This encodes CASSLSGVDTQYF.

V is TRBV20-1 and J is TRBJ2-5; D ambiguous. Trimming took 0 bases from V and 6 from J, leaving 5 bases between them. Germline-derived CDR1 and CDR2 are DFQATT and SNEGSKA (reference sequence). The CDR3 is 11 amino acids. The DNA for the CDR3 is TGCAGTGCTAGAGATATACAGACCCAGTACTTC. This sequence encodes CSARDIQTQYF.

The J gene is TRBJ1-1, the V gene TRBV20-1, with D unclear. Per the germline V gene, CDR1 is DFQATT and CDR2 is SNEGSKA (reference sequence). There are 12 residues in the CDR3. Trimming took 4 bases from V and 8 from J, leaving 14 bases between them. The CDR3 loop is CSAKRDPPEAFF. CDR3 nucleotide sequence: TGCAGTGCTAAAAGAGACCCCCCCGAAGCTTTCTTT.

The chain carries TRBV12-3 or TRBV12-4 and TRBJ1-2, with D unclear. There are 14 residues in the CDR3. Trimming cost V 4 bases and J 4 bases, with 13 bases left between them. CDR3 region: CASSYAVSGYGYTF. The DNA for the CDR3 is TGTGCCAGCAGTTACGCAGTGAGCGGCTATGGCTACACCTTC.

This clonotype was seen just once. CDR3 in amino acids: CASNFAGYNEQFF. CDR3 DNA: TGTGCCAGCAATTTTGCGGGTTACAATGAGCAGTTCTTC. The chain is built from TRBV27 and TRBJ2-1; D possibly corresponds to TRBD2 (5 bases). V was pared by 7 bases and J by 4 bases, with 11 bases between. CDR3 length: 13 residues. Germline values: CDR1 MNHEY, CDR2 SMNVEV (reference sequence).

The CDR3 reads CSARYRSTGELFF. CDR3 nucleotide sequence: TGCAGTGCTAGGTACAGGTCCACCGGGGAGCTGTTTTTT. This chain uses TRBV20-1 with TRBJ2-2; weak D call: TRBD1 (5 bases). Looked up from germline, CDR1 is DFQATT and CDR2 is SNEGSKA (reference sequence). This CDR3 is 13 amino acids long. The V end lost 3 bases, the J end lost 4 bases, and 9 bases lay between the germline ends.

For the CDR3, the DNA is TGTGCCAGCACTCCGGACAGGTACACTGAAGCTTTCTTT. This codes for CASTPDRYTEAFF. The chain is built from TRBV28 and TRBJ1-1; 7 bases agree with TRBD1. The CDR3 totals 13 residues. Trimming took 7 bases from V and 3 from J; bases not matched to a gene: 5. CDR1 is MDHEN, CDR2 SYDVKM, per germline. The whole variable domain, filled in from reference TRBV28 and TRBJ1-1, reads DVKVTQSSRYLVKRTGEKVFLECVQDMDHENMFWYRQDPGLGLRLIYFSYDVKMKEKGDIPEGYSVSREKKERFSLILESASTNQTSMYLCASTPDRYTEAFFGQGTRLTVV.

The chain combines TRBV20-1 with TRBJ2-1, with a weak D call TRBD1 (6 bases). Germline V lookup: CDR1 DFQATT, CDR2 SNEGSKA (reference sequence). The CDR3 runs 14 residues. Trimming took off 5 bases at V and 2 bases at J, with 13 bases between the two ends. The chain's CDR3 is CSAHSEGAYNEQFF. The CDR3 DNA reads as TGCAGTGCTCATTCCGAGGGGGCCTACAATGAGCAGTTCTTC.

The CDR3 DNA sequence: TGCGCCAGCAGCCAAGATAGCGGGACAGGGTGGAATCAGCCCCAGCATTTT. Its translation is CASSQDSGTGWNQPQHF. This chain connects TRBV4-1 to TRBJ1-5; 9 bases fit TRBD1. Germline trimming cut 0 bases from V and 4 bases from J; bases unmatched to any gene: 7. CDR1 and CDR2 from the germline V gene are MGHRA and YSYEKL. This CDR3 contains 17 residues.

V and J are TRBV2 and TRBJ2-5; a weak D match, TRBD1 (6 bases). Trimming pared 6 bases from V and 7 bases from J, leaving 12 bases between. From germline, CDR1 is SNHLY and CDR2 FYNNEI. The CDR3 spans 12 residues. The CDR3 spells CASSADRWTQYF. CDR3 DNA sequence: TGTGCCAGCAGCGCCGACAGGTGGACCCAGTACTTC.

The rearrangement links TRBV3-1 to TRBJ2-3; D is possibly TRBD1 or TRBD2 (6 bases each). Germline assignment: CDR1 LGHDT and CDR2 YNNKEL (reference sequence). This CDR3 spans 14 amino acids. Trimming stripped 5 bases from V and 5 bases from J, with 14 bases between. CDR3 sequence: CASSSIGGLDTQYF. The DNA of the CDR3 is TGTGCCAGCAGCTCAATAGGGGGACTAGATACGCAGTATTTT.

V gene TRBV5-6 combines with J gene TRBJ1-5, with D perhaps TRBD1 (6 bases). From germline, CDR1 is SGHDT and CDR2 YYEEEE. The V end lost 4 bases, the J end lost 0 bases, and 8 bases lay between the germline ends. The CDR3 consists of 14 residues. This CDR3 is CASSRTASNQPQHF. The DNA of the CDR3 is TGTGCCAGCAGCCGGACAGCTAGCAATCAGCCCCAGCATTTT. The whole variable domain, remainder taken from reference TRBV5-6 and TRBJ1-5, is DAGVTQSPTHLIKTRGQQVTLRCSPKSGHDTVSWYQQALGQGPQFIFQYYEEEERQRGNFPDRFSGHQFPNYSSELNVNALLLGDSALYLCASSRTASNQPQHFGDGTRLSIL.

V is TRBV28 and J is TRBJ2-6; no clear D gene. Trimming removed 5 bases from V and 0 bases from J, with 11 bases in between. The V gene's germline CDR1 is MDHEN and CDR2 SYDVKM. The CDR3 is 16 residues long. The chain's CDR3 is CASSPPMGSGANVLTF. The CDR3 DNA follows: TGTGCCAGCAGTCCGCCCATGGGCTCTGGGGCCAACGTCCTGACTTTC.

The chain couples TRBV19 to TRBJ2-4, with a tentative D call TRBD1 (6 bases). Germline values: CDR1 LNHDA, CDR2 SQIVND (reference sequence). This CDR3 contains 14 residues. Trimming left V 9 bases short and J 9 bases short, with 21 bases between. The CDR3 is CASRTGTTIGIQYF. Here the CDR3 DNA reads TGTGCCAGCCGTACCGGGACAACCATAGGCATTCAGTACTTC.

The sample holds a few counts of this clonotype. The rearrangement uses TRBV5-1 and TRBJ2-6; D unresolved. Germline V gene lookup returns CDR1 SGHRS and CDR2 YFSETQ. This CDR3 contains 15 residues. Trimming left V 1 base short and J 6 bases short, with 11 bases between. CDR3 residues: CASSLIVSEANVLTF. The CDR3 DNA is TGCGCCAGCAGCTTGATAGTAAGCGAGGCCAACGTCCTGACTTTC.

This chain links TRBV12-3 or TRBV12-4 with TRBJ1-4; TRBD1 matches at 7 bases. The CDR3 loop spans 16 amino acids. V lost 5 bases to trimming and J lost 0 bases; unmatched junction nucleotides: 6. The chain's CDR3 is CASSRGTAATNEKLFF. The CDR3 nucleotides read TGTGCCAGCAGTCGCGGGACAGCTGCAACTAATGAAAAACTGTTTTTT.

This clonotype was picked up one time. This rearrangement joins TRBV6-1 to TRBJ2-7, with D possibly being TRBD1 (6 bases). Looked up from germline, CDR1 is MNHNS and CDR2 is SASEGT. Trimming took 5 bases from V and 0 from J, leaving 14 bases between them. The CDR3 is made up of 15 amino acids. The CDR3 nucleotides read TGTGCCAGCAGTTACTCTACAGGGCCCTCCTACGAGCAGTACTTC. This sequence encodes CASSYSTGPSYEQYF.

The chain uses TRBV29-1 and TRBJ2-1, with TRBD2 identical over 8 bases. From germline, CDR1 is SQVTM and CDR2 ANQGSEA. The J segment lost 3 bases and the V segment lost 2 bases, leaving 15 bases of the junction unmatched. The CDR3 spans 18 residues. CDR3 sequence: CSVELAAGGSEVYNEQFF. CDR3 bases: TGCAGCGTTGAATTAGCTGCGGGGGGCTCCGAGGTCTACAATGAGCAGTTCTTC.

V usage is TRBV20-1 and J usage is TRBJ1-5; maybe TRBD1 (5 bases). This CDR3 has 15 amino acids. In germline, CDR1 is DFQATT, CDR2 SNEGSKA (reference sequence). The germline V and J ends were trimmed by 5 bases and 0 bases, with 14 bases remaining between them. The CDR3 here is CSAGRGTDSNQPQHF. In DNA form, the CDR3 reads TGCAGTGCTGGACGTGGGACGGATAGCAATCAGCCCCAGCATTTT.

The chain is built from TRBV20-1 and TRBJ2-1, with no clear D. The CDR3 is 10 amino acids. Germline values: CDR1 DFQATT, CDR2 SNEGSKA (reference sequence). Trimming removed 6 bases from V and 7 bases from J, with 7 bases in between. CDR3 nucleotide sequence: TGCAGTGCGGGTAAAAATGAGCAGTTCTTC. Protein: CSAGKNEQFF.

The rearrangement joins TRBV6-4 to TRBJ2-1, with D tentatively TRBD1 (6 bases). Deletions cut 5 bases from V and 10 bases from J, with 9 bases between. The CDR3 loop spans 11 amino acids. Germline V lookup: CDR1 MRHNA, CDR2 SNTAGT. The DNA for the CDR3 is TGTGCCAGCAGTACCGGGACAGAGCAGTTCTTC. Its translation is CASSTGTEQFF.